The 8 T cell receptor beta chains below all came from one sample that was sequenced in a study of early T cells in non-severe SARS-CoV-2 infection. TCRdb reprocessed the 5' RACE reads with MiXCR, giving one entry per CDR3 protein. This sample has some 40,000 distinct CDR3 sequences, with roughly 4.3% found just once. The sample comprised whole blood. The receptors stem from an adult who was a healthcare worker with PCR-confirmed SARS-CoV-2 infection or an uninfected control (not recorded which).

This clonotype occurred many times. This chain uses TRBV5-6 with TRBJ1-2; D perhaps matches TRBD1 (6 bases). The length of the CDR3 is 13 residues. Trimming shortened V by 2 bases and J by 4 bases, and 9 bases separated the two germline ends. The V gene's germline CDR1 is SGHDT and CDR2 YYEEEE. This CDR3 is CASSFTGTYGYTF. The CDR3 nucleotides read TGTGCCAGCAGCTTTACAGGGACCTATGGCTACACCTTC.

This clonotype occurred many times. This rearrangement joins TRBV9 to TRBJ2-1; TRBD1 matches at 8 bases. V was clipped by 0 bases and J by 7 bases; unmatched bases: 6. The germline gives CDR1 SGDLS, CDR2 YYNGEE. This CDR3 is built from 15 residues. The CDR3 DNA is TGTGCCAGCAGCGTAGCAGGGGGCCTCGGGAATGAGCAGTTCTTC. Its protein is CASSVAGGLGNEQFF.

The rearrangement uses TRBV7-9 and TRBJ1-1, with D possibly matching TRBD1 (5 bases). Germline lookup yields CDR1 SEHNR and CDR2 FQNEAQ (reference sequence). This CDR3 is built from 15 residues. Trimming removed 5 bases at V and 5 bases at J, with 18 bases between. CDR3 region: CASSHTGTLETEAFF. CDR3 in DNA: TGTGCCAGCAGCCATACCGGGACCTTAGAGACTGAAGCTTTCTTT.

This clonotype was found many times. The rearrangement links TRBV10-3 to TRBJ2-3; the match to TRBD2 covers 9 bases. CDR1 is ENHRY and CDR2 is SYGVKD in the germline V gene. Trimming cost V 8 bases and J 4 bases; bases outside gene matches: 7. The CDR3 is 14 residues long. CDR3 loop: CAILAGPRADTQYF. The CDR3 DNA sequence: TGTGCCATCCTAGCGGGGCCCCGGGCAGATACGCAGTATTTT.

In this sample, this clonotype turned up a few times. V usage is TRBV6-1 and J usage is TRBJ2-5; 7 positions match TRBD1. Germline lookup yields CDR1 MNHNS and CDR2 SASEGT. The CDR3 has 16 amino acids. V lost 5 bases and J lost 4; bases outside the gene matches: 13. In nucleotides, the CDR3 is TGTGCCAGCAGTTCCCCCGGGGACAGCCGGGCAGAGACCCAGTACTTC. Its translation: CASSSPGDSRAETQYF.

This clonotype was seen at least ten times. The chain combines TRBV11-2 with TRBJ1-1; no clear D. Germline CDR1 SGHAT, CDR2 FQNNGV. V was cut by 5 bases and J by 1 base, with 5 bases left in between. There are 12 residues in the CDR3. CDR3 loop: CASSPTNTEAFF. The CDR3, as DNA: TGTGCCAGCAGCCCTACGAACACTGAAGCTTTCTTT.

This clonotype was seen a few times. J is TRBJ1-2 and V is TRBV7-2; no clear D. The V end lost 5 bases, the J end lost 8 bases, and 12 bases lay between the germline ends. The CDR3 covers 12 residues. Per germline, CDR1 SGHTA and CDR2 FQGNSA. CDR3 bases: TGTGCCAGCAGCACCTTCTACAAAGGCTACACCTTC. Protein: CASSTFYKGYTF.

This clonotype was observed at least ten times. The chain recombines TRBV14 with TRBJ2-5; D assignment may be TRBD1 or TRBD2 (5 bases each). V lost 0 bases, J lost 3 bases, and 8 bases lay in between. In germline, CDR1 is SGHDN, CDR2 FVKESK. The CDR3 is 14 residues long. CDR3 sequence reads: CASSQDEGKETQYF. The CDR3 coding sequence is TGTGCCAGCAGCCAAGATGAGGGGAAAGAGACCCAGTACTTC.